The 16 T cell receptor beta chains listed next were all sequenced from one sample in a study of T-cell memory formation after mild COVID-19. Each CDR3 protein gets one entry after TCRdb re-called the 5' RACE reads with MiXCR. The profile shows about 320,000 distinct CDR3 sequences, around 15% of them singletons. Sample: PBMCs or a T cell subset sorted from them (not recorded which). The receptors stem from a man between 18 and 35 years old who had mild COVID-19 (a few samples of this study predate the infection). Cell type and time point are not known.

This clonotype was counted many times. V is TRBV12-3 or TRBV12-4 and J is TRBJ2-5, with 7 bases matching TRBD1. The CDR3 totals 14 residues. J gave up 2 bases and V 1 base, and 1 base lay outside the gene matches. CDR3 residues: CASSLEGAQETQYF. The CDR3 DNA reads TGTGCCAGCAGTTTAGAGGGGGCACAAGAGACCCAGTACTTC.

There are many counts of this clonotype. The chain employs TRBV7-2 and TRBJ2-3; 9 bases are a match to TRBD2. The V segment lost 3 bases and the J segment 2 bases; nucleotides outside the gene matches: 3. Looked up from germline, CDR1 is SGHTA and CDR2 is FQGNSA. The CDR3 runs 15 residues. CDR3 DNA: TGTGCCAGCAGCTTGACTAGCGGATACACAGATACGCAGTATTTT. Protein sequence: CASSLTSGYTDTQYF.

V is TRBV5-1 and J is TRBJ2-7, with 8 bases identical to TRBD1. The germline V gene encodes CDR1 SGHRS and CDR2 YFSETQ. The ends lost 0 bases at V and 4 bases at J; junction bases unmatched: 9. The CDR3 totals 16 residues. The CDR3 protein is CASSLAPDRAPYEQYF. For the CDR3, the DNA is TGCGCCAGCAGCTTGGCCCCGGACAGGGCCCCTTACGAGCAGTACTTC.

Only a few counts were recorded for this clonotype. The rearrangement uses TRBV7-8 and TRBJ2-2; D remains ambiguous. This CDR3 has 15 residues. Per the germline V gene, CDR1 is SGHVS and CDR2 is FQNEAQ. Trimming removed 0 bases from V and 5 bases from J, with 10 bases in between. The CDR3 region is CASSLARPVTGELFF. The CDR3 DNA reads TGTGCCAGCAGCTTAGCCAGGCCCGTGACCGGGGAGCTGTTTTTT.

Many counts were recorded for this clonotype. The genes are TRBV7-9 and TRBJ1-5, with D possibly matching TRBD1 (5 bases). CDR1 and CDR2 from the germline V gene are SEHNR and FQNEAQ (reference sequence). Trimming left V 5 bases short and J 5 bases short, with 16 bases between. The CDR3 is made up of 15 amino acids. CDR3 sequence (DNA): TGTGCCAGCAGCCGGGGCTACGGGAGTGATCAGCCCCAGCATTTT. This codes for CASSRGYGSDQPQHF.

The chain joins TRBV9 to TRBJ2-3; either TRBD1 or TRBD2 may supply D (6 bases each). CDR1 and CDR2 from the germline V gene are SGDLS and YYNGEE. Trimming removed 4 bases at V and 4 bases at J, with 13 bases between. The CDR3 is 14 residues long. The CDR3 is CASSSRGPPDTQYF. The CDR3 DNA reads TGTGCCAGCAGCTCTCGGGGGCCGCCAGATACGCAGTATTTT.

This clonotype was found many times. This chain connects TRBV4-2 to TRBJ2-2, with D hard to call. The CDR3 has 11 residues. Germline loops: CDR1 LGHNA, CDR2 YNFKEQ. Trimming took 6 bases from V and 5 from J, leaving 4 bases between them. CDR3 sequence (DNA): TGTGCCAGCAGTCGGACCGGGGAGCTGTTTTTT. It specifies CASSRTGELFF.

This chain links TRBV7-2 with TRBJ1-4, with D hard to call. From germline, CDR1 is SGHTA and CDR2 FQGNSA. The CDR3 loop spans 15 amino acids. Trimming pared 4 bases from V and 8 bases from J, leaving 17 bases between. CDR3 amino acids: CASSSLPSLYEKLFF. Written as DNA, the CDR3 is TGTGCCAGCAGCTCTCTTCCGTCATTGTACGAAAAACTGTTTTTT.

This clonotype was detected only a few times. The chain employs TRBV6-5 and TRBJ1-2; 12 bases fit TRBD1. Per the germline V gene, CDR1 is MNHEY and CDR2 is SVGAGI. There are 18 residues in the CDR3. V shed 6 bases and J 4 bases; nucleotides not matched to a gene: 15. DNA for the CDR3: TGTGCCAGCAGCAAGGGGGGACAGGGGGCGCGTCCCCTCTATGGCTACACCTTC. Protein product: CASSKGGQGARPLYGYTF.

The chain uses TRBV29-1 and TRBJ2-2; TRBD1 matches at 8 bases. In germline, CDR1 is SQVTM, CDR2 ANQGSEA. V was pared by 8 bases and J by 7 bases, with 6 bases of the junction left unmatched. The CDR3 length is 12 residues. This CDR3 reads CSFRTGHGELFF. DNA of the CDR3: TGCAGCTTTCGGACAGGGCACGGGGAGCTGTTTTTT.

The chain links TRBV7-9 to TRBJ2-1; weak D call: TRBD1 (6 bases). Trimming took off 6 bases at V and 0 bases at J, with 18 bases between the two ends. Germline loops: CDR1 SEHNR, CDR2 FQNEAQ (reference sequence). This CDR3 has 17 amino acids. DNA of the CDR3: TGTGCCAGCAGGGCAATTGGGACAAAGAGCTCCTACAATGAGCAGTTCTTC. Translating it yields CASRAIGTKSSYNEQFF. Drawing the rest from reference TRBV7-9 and TRBJ2-1, the complete variable domain is DTGVSQNPRHKITKRGQNVTFRCDPISEHNRLYWYRQTLGQGPEFLTYFQNEAQLEKSRLLSDRFSAERPKGSFSTLEIQRTEQGDSAMYLCASRAIGTKSSYNEQFFGPGTRLTVL.

The rearrangement links TRBV12-3 or TRBV12-4 to TRBJ2-3; tentative D call: TRBD1 (5 bases). Trimming pared 7 bases from V and 3 bases from J, leaving 14 bases between. The CDR3 spans 14 residues. The CDR3 protein is CASTIQVSTDTQYF. CDR3 in DNA: TGTGCCAGCACCATACAGGTATCGACAGATACGCAGTATTTT.

This chain joins TRBV7-9 and TRBJ2-1; 9 bases map to TRBD1. The CDR3 length is 17 residues. The V and J ends lost 5 bases and 8 bases, in that order; junction bases with no gene match: 16. Germline loops: CDR1 SEHNR, CDR2 FQNEAQ (reference sequence). The CDR3 coding sequence is TGTGCCAGCAGCCCTCCGGACGGGACAGGGTTTATTTATGAGCAGTTCTTC. Protein: CASSPPDGTGFIYEQFF.

Only a few counts were recorded for this clonotype. J is TRBJ2-3 and V is TRBV5-4; the D gene could be TRBD1 or TRBD2 (5 bases each). Per germline, CDR1 SGHNT and CDR2 YYREEE (reference sequence). Trimming removed 4 bases at V and 4 bases at J, with 16 bases between. The CDR3 contains 15 residues. The CDR3 protein is CASSPRDRVPDTQYF. In DNA, the CDR3 is TGTGCCAGCAGCCCCCGGGACCGGGTTCCAGATACGCAGTATTTT.

This clonotype was observed a handful of times. This rearrangement joins TRBV27 to TRBJ1-1, with 12 bases lining up with TRBD1. Germline V gene sequence: CDR1 MNHEY, CDR2 SMNVEV (reference sequence). J lost 1 base, V lost 5 bases, and 8 bases had no gene match. The CDR3 has 17 amino acids. The CDR3 DNA is TGTGCCAGCAGTCTAGGGACAGGGGGCGCGAGGAACACTGAAGCTTTCTTT. This translates into CASSLGTGGARNTEAFF.

The sample holds a few counts of this clonotype. This chain links TRBV4-3 with TRBJ2-6; D tentatively reads TRBD1 or TRBD2 (5 bases each). V lost 0 bases and J 4 bases, leaving 10 bases between the germline ends. This CDR3 is 16 amino acids long. CDR1 and CDR2 (germline): LGHNA, YSLEER. The CDR3 nucleotides are TGCGCCAGCAGCCAAGACCCTGGGACCGGGGCCAACGTCCTGACTTTC. It encodes CASSQDPGTGANVLTF.